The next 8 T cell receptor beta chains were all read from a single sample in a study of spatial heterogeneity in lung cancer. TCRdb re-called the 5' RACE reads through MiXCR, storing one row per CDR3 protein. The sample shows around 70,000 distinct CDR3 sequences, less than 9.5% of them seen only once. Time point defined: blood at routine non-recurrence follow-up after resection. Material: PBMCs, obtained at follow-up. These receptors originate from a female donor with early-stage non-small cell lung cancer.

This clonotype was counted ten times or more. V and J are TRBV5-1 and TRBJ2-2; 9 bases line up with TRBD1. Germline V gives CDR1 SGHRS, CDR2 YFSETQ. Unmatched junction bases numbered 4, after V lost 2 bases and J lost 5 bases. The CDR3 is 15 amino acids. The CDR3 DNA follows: TGCGCCAGCAGCTTCCGGGACAGGGTAACCGGGGAGCTGTTTTTT. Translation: CASSFRDRVTGELFF.

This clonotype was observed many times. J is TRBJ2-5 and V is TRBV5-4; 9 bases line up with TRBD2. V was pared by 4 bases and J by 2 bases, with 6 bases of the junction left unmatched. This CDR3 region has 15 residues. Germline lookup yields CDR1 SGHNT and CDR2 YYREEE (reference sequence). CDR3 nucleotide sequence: TGTGCCAGCAGCGCGGGACTAGCAGGGCAAGAGACCCAGTACTTC. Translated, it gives CASSAGLAGQETQYF. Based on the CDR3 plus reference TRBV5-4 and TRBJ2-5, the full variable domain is ETGVTQSPTHLIKTRGQQVTLRCSSQSGHNTVSWYQQALGQGPQFIFQYYREEENGRGNFPPRFSGLQFPNYSSELNVNALELDDSALYLCASSAGLAGQETQYFGPGTRLLVL.

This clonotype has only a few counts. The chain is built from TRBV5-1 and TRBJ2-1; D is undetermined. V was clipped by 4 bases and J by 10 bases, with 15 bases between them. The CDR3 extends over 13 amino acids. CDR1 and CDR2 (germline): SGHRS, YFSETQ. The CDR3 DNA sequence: TGCGCCAGCAGCCCCGACATAGTTTCCGAGCAGTTCTTC. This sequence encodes CASSPDIVSEQFF.

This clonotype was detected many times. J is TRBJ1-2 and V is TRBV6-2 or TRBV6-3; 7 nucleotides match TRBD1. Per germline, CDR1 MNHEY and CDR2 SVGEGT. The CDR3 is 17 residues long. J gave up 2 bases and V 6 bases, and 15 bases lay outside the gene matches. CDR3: CASRTRDSDTYNYGYTF. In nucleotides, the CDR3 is TGTGCCAGCAGAACCAGGGACAGCGATACCTACAACTATGGCTACACCTTC.

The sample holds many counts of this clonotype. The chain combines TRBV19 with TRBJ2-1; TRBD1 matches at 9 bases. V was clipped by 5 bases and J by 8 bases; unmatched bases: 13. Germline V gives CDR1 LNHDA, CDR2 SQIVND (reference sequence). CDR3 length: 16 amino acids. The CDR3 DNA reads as TGTGCCAGTAGTGGGGCAAACAGGGGGCAATGTCATGAGCAGTTCTTC. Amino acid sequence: CASSGANRGQCHEQFF.

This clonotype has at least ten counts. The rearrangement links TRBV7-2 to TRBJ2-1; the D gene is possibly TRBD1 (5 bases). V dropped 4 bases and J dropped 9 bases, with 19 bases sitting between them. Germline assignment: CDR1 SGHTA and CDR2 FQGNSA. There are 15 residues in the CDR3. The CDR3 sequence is CASSSSSFWGGEQFF. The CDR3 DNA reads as TGTGCCAGCAGCTCGAGCAGCTTTTGGGGCGGTGAGCAGTTCTTC.

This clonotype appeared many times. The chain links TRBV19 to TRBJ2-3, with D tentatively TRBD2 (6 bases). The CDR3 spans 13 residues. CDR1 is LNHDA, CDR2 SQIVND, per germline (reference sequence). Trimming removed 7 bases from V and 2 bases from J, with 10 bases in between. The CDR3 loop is CASMSGPTDTQYF. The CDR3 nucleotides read TGTGCCAGTATGAGCGGGCCCACAGATACGCAGTATTTT.

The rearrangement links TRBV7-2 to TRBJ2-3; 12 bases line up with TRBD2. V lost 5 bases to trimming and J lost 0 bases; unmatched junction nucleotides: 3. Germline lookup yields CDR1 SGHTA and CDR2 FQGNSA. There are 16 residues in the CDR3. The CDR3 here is CASSPGTSGSTDTQYF. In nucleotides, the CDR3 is TGTGCCAGCAGCCCGGGGACTAGCGGGAGCACAGATACGCAGTATTTT.